The 18 T cell receptor beta chains reported below all come from one sample, sequenced in a study of T cell responses to AZD1222 COVID-19 vaccine. Only in-frame clones appear in the TCRdb table, and some are missing; sequencing was by immunoSEQ multiplex PCR. The sample shows about 140,000 clones, more than 85% of them seen only once. Sample: peripheral blood, taken 28 days after the second AZD1222 dose. The receptor set was obtained from an adult who received the AZD1222 COVID-19 vaccine.

V gene TRBV6-5 combines with J gene TRBJ1-5; 9 positions match TRBD1. The CDR3 loop spans 16 amino acids. The V gene's germline CDR1 is MNHEY and CDR2 SVGAGI. With V trimmed by 4 bases and J by 4 bases, 8 bases remained unmatched. The CDR3 is CASSSRDREGNQPQHF. The CDR3 DNA reads TGTGCCAGCAGTTCCCGGGACAGGGAGGGGAATCAGCCCCAGCATTTT.

The chain links TRBV7-9 to TRBJ1-6; unclear D gene. The V gene lost 6 bases and the J gene lost 2 bases, with 11 bases spanning the gap. CDR3 length: 15 amino acids. From germline, CDR1 is SEHNR and CDR2 FQNEAQ (reference sequence). CDR3: CASRTDSPYNSPLHF. In DNA form, the CDR3 reads TGTGCCAGCAGAACCGACTCCCCCTATAATTCACCCCTCCACTTT.

The V gene is TRBV7-9, the J gene TRBJ1-4; D unclear. The V gene lost 1 base and the J gene lost 7 bases, with 10 bases spanning the gap. The germline CDR1 and CDR2 sequences are SEHNR and FQNEAQ (reference sequence). The CDR3 loop spans 14 amino acids. CDR3 amino acids: CASSLGGLTEKLFF. In DNA, the CDR3 is TGTGCCAGCAGCTTAGGTGGGCTTACTGAAAAACTGTTTTTT. Together with reference TRBV7-9 and TRBJ1-4, the CDR3 gives the full variable domain: DTGVSQNPRHKITKRGQNVTFRCDPISEHNRLYWYRQTLGQGPEFLTYFQNEAQLEKSRLLSDRFSAERPKGSFSTLEIQRTEQGDSAMYLCASSLGGLTEKLFFGSGTQLSVL.

This chain uses TRBV7-8 with TRBJ2-2; 9 bases match TRBD2. The CDR3 consists of 18 residues. Per germline, CDR1 SGHVS and CDR2 FQNEAQ. Trimming cost V 1 base and J 7 bases; bases outside gene matches: 13. CDR3 in DNA: TGTGCCAGCAGCTTAGTGTTCTCGGCGGGGGGGCCGGTCGGGGAGCTGTTTTTT. Its translation: CASSLVFSAGGPVGELFF.

This clone occurred once. The CDR3 region has the DNA TGCGCCAGCAGACCCCGTGGCGGCACAGATACGCAGTATTTT. Protein sequence: CASRPRGGTDTQYF. The chain joins TRBV5-1 to TRBJ2-3; D is uncertain. The CDR3 length is 14 residues. V gave up 5 bases and J gave up 1 base, with 11 bases separating them. Germline V CDR1 and CDR2: SGHRS, YFSETQ.

CDR3 residues: CASSRVRSDTEAFF. Here the CDR3 DNA reads TGTGCCAGCAGCCGAGTCCGGAGTGACACTGAAGCTTTCTTT. V gene TRBV6-5 combines with J gene TRBJ1-1; D gene unclear. Germline values: CDR1 MNHEY, CDR2 SVGAGI. Trimming stripped 6 bases from V and 3 bases from J, with 14 bases between. The CDR3 totals 14 residues.

V and J are TRBV19 and TRBJ1-6; tentative D call: TRBD1 (6 bases). The CDR3 is 15 amino acids. V dropped 8 bases and J dropped 3 bases, with 14 bases sitting between them. Germline CDR1 LNHDA, CDR2 SQIVND (reference sequence). The DNA of the CDR3 is TGTGCCAGTTCCCCCGACAGGCACTATAATTCACCCCTCCACTTT. Protein: CASSPDRHYNSPLHF.

The rearrangement links TRBV14 to TRBJ2-1; maybe TRBD1 (5 bases). The length of the CDR3 is 13 residues. Between the trimmed V and J ends, which lost 2 bases and 7 bases, there was a span of 9 bases. Per germline, CDR1 SGHDN and CDR2 FVKESK. CDR3 sequence: CASSQNRPNEQFF. The CDR3 DNA reads TGTGCCAGCAGCCAAAACAGGCCGAATGAGCAGTTCTTC.

The chain couples TRBV2 to TRBJ2-2; D is ambiguous. Trimming left V 8 bases short and J 5 bases short, with 9 bases between. The CDR3 runs 12 residues. Germline CDR1 and CDR2: SNHLY and FYNNEI. The CDR3 protein is CASQAATGELFF. DNA for the CDR3: TGTGCCAGCCAGGCAGCGACCGGGGAGCTGTTTTTT.

J is TRBJ2-3 and V is TRBV7-3; either TRBD1 or TRBD2 may fit D (6 bases each). Per the germline V gene, CDR1 is SGHTA and CDR2 is FQGTGA. The CDR3 runs to 14 residues. V was trimmed by 5 bases and J by 2 bases, leaving 11 bases between them. For the CDR3, the DNA is TGTGCCAGCAGCGTAGGGGGGTCCACAGATACGCAGTATTTT. It is translated as CASSVGGSTDTQYF.

V gene TRBV6-5 combines with J gene TRBJ2-1, with 12 bases aligning to TRBD2. Trimming removed 3 bases from V and 7 bases from J; junction bases left unmatched: 4. The CDR3 covers 15 residues. Germline CDR1 is MNHEY and CDR2 is SVGAGI. CDR3 sequence reads: CASSYLAGGQNEQFF. Here the CDR3 DNA reads TGTGCCAGCAGTTATCTAGCGGGGGGGCAGAATGAGCAGTTCTTC.

V gene TRBV4-3 combines with J gene TRBJ2-2, with D perhaps matching TRBD1 (5 bases). Trimming pared 0 bases from V and 3 bases from J, leaving 26 bases between. Germline V gives CDR1 LGHNA, CDR2 YSLEER. The CDR3 is 21 residues long. CDR3 region: CASSQDIRFAPRARDTGELFF. As DNA, the CDR3 is TGCGCCAGCAGCCAAGATATACGTTTTGCCCCGCGTGCCAGGGACACCGGGGAGCTGTTTTTT.

The gene calls are TRBV2 and TRBJ1-1; D not certain. Germline V lookup: CDR1 SNHLY, CDR2 FYNNEI. V lost 2 bases to trimming and J lost 2 bases, with 9 bases between them. There are 14 residues in the CDR3. In DNA, the CDR3 is TGTGCCAGCAGTGAATATGGGATTAACACTGAAGCTTTCTTT. Amino acids: CASSEYGINTEAFF.

The chain uses TRBV7-3 and TRBJ2-6; tentatively, D is TRBD1 (6 bases). V shed 5 bases and J shed 4 bases, with 18 bases lying between them. The CDR3 is 17 amino acids. Germline V lookup: CDR1 SGHTA, CDR2 FQGTGA. As DNA, the CDR3 is TGTGCCAGCAGCCGTCCGGGACACTCAACCGGGGCCAACGTCCTGACTTTC. It codes for CASSRPGHSTGANVLTF.

This rearrangement joins TRBV6-2 or TRBV6-3 to TRBJ2-7; a possible D gene is TRBD2 (7 bases). CDR1 is MNHEY and CDR2 is SVGEGT in the germline V gene. The CDR3 has 16 residues. Trimming left V 2 bases short and J 7 bases short, with 21 bases between. The DNA of the CDR3 is TGTGCCAGCAGTTACGGGGGGGCAAACCCGCCCGGAGAGCAGTACTTC. As protein: CASSYGGANPPGEQYF.

The chain has TRBV27 and TRBJ2-7, with a tentative D call TRBD1 (5 bases). CDR1 is MNHEY and CDR2 is SMNVEV in the germline V gene (reference sequence). The CDR3 runs 14 residues. With 3 bases removed from V and 4 bases from J, the gap between germline ends came to 13 bases. The CDR3: CASSFGRADYEQYF. Written as DNA, the CDR3 is TGTGCCAGCAGTTTTGGCAGGGCGGATTACGAGCAGTACTTC.

Worth noting for this clone: Its ends do not fully match the called genes, so a read error is possible. The gene calls are TRBV7-7 and TRBJ2-2, with D possibly being TRBD2 (7 bases). CDR1 and CDR2 from the germline V gene are SSHAT and FNYEAQ (reference sequence). This CDR3 comprises 15 residues. The CDR3 protein is CASSSQGGGTGELFF. DNA for the CDR3: TGTGCTAGCAGCTCTCAGGGAGGGGGAACCGGGGAGCTGTTTTTT.

The rearrangement uses TRBV4-2 and TRBJ1-4; 10 positions agree with TRBD1. Unmatched junction bases numbered 8, after V lost 4 bases and J lost 0 bases. Per the germline V gene, CDR1 is LGHNA and CDR2 is YNFKEQ. The CDR3 runs to 18 residues. CDR3 amino acids: CASSPSAGTGATNEKLFF. The CDR3 nucleotides are TGTGCCAGCAGCCCCTCGGCTGGGACAGGGGCAACTAATGAAAAACTGTTTTTT.